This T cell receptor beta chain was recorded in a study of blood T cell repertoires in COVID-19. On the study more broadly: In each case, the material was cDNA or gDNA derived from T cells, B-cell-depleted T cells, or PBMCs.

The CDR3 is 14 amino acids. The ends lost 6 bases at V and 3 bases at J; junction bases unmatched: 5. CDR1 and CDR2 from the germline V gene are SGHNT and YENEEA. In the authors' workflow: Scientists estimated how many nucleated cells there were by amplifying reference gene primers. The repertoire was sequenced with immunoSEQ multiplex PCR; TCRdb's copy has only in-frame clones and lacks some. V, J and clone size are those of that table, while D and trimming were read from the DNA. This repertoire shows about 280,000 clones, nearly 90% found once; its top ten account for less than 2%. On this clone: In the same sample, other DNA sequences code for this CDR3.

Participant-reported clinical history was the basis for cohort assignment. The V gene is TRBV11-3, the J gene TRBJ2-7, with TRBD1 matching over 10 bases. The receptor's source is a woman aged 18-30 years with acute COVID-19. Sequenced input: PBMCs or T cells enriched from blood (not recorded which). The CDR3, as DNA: TGTGCCAGCAGTCCTCGGGACAGGGGCTACGAGCAGTACTTC. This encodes CASSPRDRGYEQYF.